Presented here are 7 T cell receptor beta chains from one specimen sequenced in a study of Ad26.COV2.S vaccination and SARS-CoV-2 variants. Profiling relied on immunoSEQ multiplex PCR, and the TCRdb table lists in-frame clones only, not all of them. The sample contains 440,000 or so clones, less than 95% of which appear only once. Treatment noted: approximately 18 received Ad26.COV2.S at low or high dose, single or two shots; 5 received placebo; per-sample allocation not given. Material that was analyzed had been drawn on day 63 after the first vaccine or placebo injection. The specimen was peripheral blood, collected in a trial of Ad26.COV2.S vaccine versus placebo. These receptors originate from a person between 18 and 60 years old who received the Ad26.COV2.S COVID-19 vaccine or a placebo.

V usage is TRBV9 and J usage is TRBJ2-3; TRBD2 aligns across 8 bases. The germline V gene encodes CDR1 SGDLS and CDR2 YYNGEE. This CDR3 is 16 amino acids long. V shed 4 bases and J 2 bases; nucleotides not matched to a gene: 9. CDR3 coding DNA: TGTGCCAGCAGCCAAGGGACTAGAACATCCACAGATACGCAGTATTTT. Residues: CASSQGTRTSTDTQYF.

The sample holds one count of this clone. The J gene is TRBJ2-1, the V gene TRBV7-2; either TRBD1 or TRBD2 may fit D (5 bases each). Germline CDR1 SGHTA, CDR2 FQGNSA. Trimming took 2 bases from V and 3 from J, leaving 11 bases between them. This CDR3 has 15 residues. CDR3 loop: CASSLQVGDYNEQFF. The CDR3 coding sequence is TGTGCCAGCAGCTTACAGGTGGGGGACTACAATGAGCAGTTCTTC. Based on the CDR3 plus reference TRBV7-2 and TRBJ2-1, the full variable domain is GAGVSQSPSNKVTEKGKDVELRCDPISGHTALYWYRQSLGQGLEFLIYFQGNSAPDKSGLPSDRFSAERTGGSVSTLTIQRTQQEDSAVYLCASSLQVGDYNEQFFGPGTRLTVL.

The rearrangement links TRBV4-1 to TRBJ2-5; 10 bases match TRBD1. The CDR3 spans 17 residues. With V trimmed by 1 base and J by 7 bases, 12 bases remained unmatched. Germline CDR1 reads MGHRA; CDR2 reads YSYEKL. The CDR3: CASSQVGSTGGAGTQYF. The CDR3 nucleotides read TGCGCCAGCAGCCAAGTGGGCTCGACAGGGGGCGCGGGGACCCAGTACTTC.

The rearrangement joins TRBV27 to TRBJ1-6; D ambiguous. Germline V gene sequence: CDR1 MNHEY, CDR2 SMNVEV (reference sequence). CDR3 size: 12 residues. V was cut by 6 bases and J by 14 bases, with 14 bases left in between. The CDR3: CASRSGALTLHF. CDR3 DNA sequence: TGTGCCAGCAGATCAGGAGCGCTTACCCTCCACTTT.

The chain uses TRBV6-2 or TRBV6-3 and TRBJ1-5; tentatively, D is TRBD1 (5 bases). This CDR3 has 14 residues. V lost 5 bases and J lost 4, with 12 bases in between. CDR1 is MNHEY, CDR2 SVGEGT, per germline. The DNA of the CDR3 is TGTGCCAGCAGTCGGGACCTCGAGAATCAGCCCCAGCATTTT. Its protein is CASSRDLENQPQHF.

V is TRBV5-1 and J is TRBJ2-3; D remains unclear. CDR1 is SGHRS, CDR2 YFSETQ, per germline. V lost 4 bases, J lost 2 bases, and 17 bases lay in between. The CDR3 has 16 amino acids. The CDR3 bases are TGCGCCAGCAGCGCCCCTGACGGCCTACTCACAGATACGCAGTATTTT. Residues: CASSAPDGLLTDTQYF.

The chain has TRBV10-3 and TRBJ2-3; D perhaps matches TRBD1 (7 bases). The CDR3 spans 16 residues. V was pared by 4 bases and J by 0 bases, with 14 bases between. Looked up from germline, CDR1 is ENHRY and CDR2 is SYGVKD. This chain's CDR3 is CAISGDWDRSTDTQYF. Written as DNA, the CDR3 is TGTGCCATCAGTGGGGACTGGGACAGAAGCACAGATACGCAGTATTTT.